This TCR beta chain came from a study of blood T cells in healthy people across ages. Germline assignment: CDR1 SGHTA and CDR2 FQGTGA. Trimming cost V 2 bases and J 5 bases, with 14 bases left between them. The CDR3 is 15 amino acids. Through a sample-barcoded 5' primer and a J-beta primer mix, a second PCR was run for roughly 6 to 11 cycles. TCRdb processed the 5' RACE reads anew with MiXCR; each CDR3 protein has one entry. The sample carries some 1.5 million distinct CDR3 sequences, roughly 27% recorded once. The sequence derives from a woman between 25 and 40 years old in good health. The chain joins TRBV7-3 to TRBJ2-3; perhaps TRBD2 as D (5 bases). Material: blood. The CDR3 DNA follows: TGTGCCAGCAGCTTAGTCCCCGGGGATGGAGATACGCAGTATTTT. Encoded protein: CASSLVPGDGDTQYF.